The rows below give T cell receptor beta chains drawn from one sample of a study of shared clonotypes between healthy human individuals. The data were produced by immunoSEQ multiplex PCR, yet TCRdb's version contains in-frame clones alone and is incomplete. The table includes about 2.2 million clones, just under 95% detected once. The sequenced material came from naive CD8+ T cells from PBMCs. These receptors came from a man aged 18 to 29 in good health. Some clones in this sample may be carry-over from other donors' samples. CDR3s include the opening cysteine and the closing phenylalanine or tryptophan. Each record gives: J gene, D gene, V gene, clone size, CDR3 DNA, CDR3 protein. D genes are given only for firm matches. Clone sizes are given selectively: once, few, many, or a class where the clone is expanded.

>TRBJ1-2|TRBD1|TRBV5-6|.
TGTGCCAGCAGCTTGGGGACAGGAAACAATGGCTACACCTTC
CASSLGTGNNGYTF
>TRBJ1-1|.|TRBV19|.
TGTGCCAGTAGTATCCCCGGGACTTTGTCCATGGCTTTCTTT
CASSIPGTLSMAFF
>TRBJ2-3|TRBD2|TRBV7-9|once
TGTGCCAGCAGTCCTCGCGGGACTAGCGGGAGTACGCAGTATTTT
CASSPRGTSGSTQYF
>TRBJ2-7|TRBD2|TRBV27|.
TGTGCCAGCAGTACACGACCGGGACTAGCGGGAGTCTACGAGCAGTACTTC
CASSTRPGLAGVYEQYF
>TRBJ2-1|.|TRBV9|.
TGTGCCAGCAGCGTCGCCGGGCTACTCTACAATGAGCAGTTCTTC
CASSVAGLLYNEQFF
>TRBJ2-7|TRBD1|TRBV4-1|.
TGCGCCAGCAGCCAAGGGGACAGGGGTTCCTACGAGCAGTACTTC
CASSQGDRGSYEQYF
>TRBJ2-1|TRBD2|TRBV11-1|.
TGTGCCAGCAGCGCTAGCGGGAGTGCCTACAATGAGCAGTTCTTC
CASSASGSAYNEQFF
>TRBJ1-4|.|TRBV6-5|.
TGTGCCAGCAGTTCCCCCCGGGACCCGAAGGAAAAACTGTTTTTT
CASSSPRDPKEKLFF
>TRBJ2-5|.|TRBV19|.
TGTGCCAGTAGTATCTATGGGAGAGAGACCCAGTACTTC
CASSIYGRETQYF
>TRBJ2-7|.|TRBV27|.
TGTGCCAGCAGTCCAGGGACTTATCTGGGCTCCGAGCAGTACTTC
CASSPGTYLGSEQYF
>TRBJ2-5|.|TRBV11-2|.
TGTGCCAGCAGCTCCAGACTGCTGCAAGAGACCCAGTACTTC
CASSSRLLQETQYF
>TRBJ2-7|.|TRBV11-2|.
TGTGCCAGCAGCCACGGACACCTCTACGAGCAGTACTTC
CASSHGHLYEQYF
>TRBJ2-1|.|TRBV4-1|.
TGCGCCAGCAGCCAAGATGGCCTCCCGGAGCAGTTCTTC
CASSQDGLPEQFF
>TRBJ1-5|.|TRBV4-1|.
TGCGCCAGCAGCCAAGATTGGAGCAGGGGCCCCTTTCAGCCCCAGCATTTT
CASSQDWSRGPFQPQHF
>TRBJ2-3|TRBD2|TRBV11-2|.
TGTGCCAGCAGCTCCCGTCCCCTAGCGGGAGGCCCGCGAGGAGATACGCAGTATTTT
CASSSRPLAGGPRGDTQYF
>TRBJ1-4|TRBD1|TRBV7-9|.
TGTGCCAGCACCTCAGGAGGGGGCCCTGAAAAACTGTTTTTT
CASTSGGGPEKLFF
>TRBJ2-5|TRBD2|TRBV27|.
TGTGCCAGCAGTCGCGGGGGGTTAACACAAGAGACCCAGTACTTC
CASSRGGLTQETQYF
>TRBJ2-5|TRBD2|TRBV28|once
TGTGCCAGCAGTTTATGGGCGGGAGCTCTCCAAGAGACCCAGTACTTC
CASSLWAGALQETQYF
>TRBJ2-3|TRBD2|TRBV9|.
TGTGCCAGCAGCGTGGGACTAGCGGGAGGGCCTTCTTCCGATACGCAGTATTTT
CASSVGLAGGPSSDTQYF
>TRBJ2-1|.|TRBV5-4|.
TGTGCCAGCAGCCCCGGGGTAGCCACCTCCTACAATGAGCAGTTCTTC
CASSPGVATSYNEQFF
>TRBJ2-2|.|TRBV7-9|.
TGTGCCAGCAGCCCGAGCGGGGAGCTGTTTTTT
CASSPSGELFF
>TRBJ2-7|TRBD1|TRBV14|.
TGTGCCAGCAGCCATATGGACAGGACCTACGAGCAGTACTTC
CASSHMDRTYEQYF
>TRBJ2-2|TRBD1|TRBV9|.
TGTGCCAGCAGCGCGGGACAGACCCTAAGAAGCCTTAACACCGGGGAGCTGTTTTTT
CASSAGQTLRSLNTGELFF
>TRBJ1-2|TRBD1|TRBV6-1|.
TGTGCCAACAGGGGGAGCGACTATGGCTACACCTTC
CANRGSDYGYTF
>TRBJ1-2|.|TRBV6-5|.
TGTGCCAGCAGTCCGGGAACTAACTATGGCTACACCTTC
CASSPGTNYGYTF
>TRBJ1-5|.|TRBV14|.
TGTGCCAGCAGCCAAAGCCCCGGGACCGCTTCCTACCCCGGTAGCAATCAGCCCCAGCATTTT
CASSQSPGTASYPGSNQPQHF
>TRBJ1-4|TRBD1|TRBV9|.
TGTGCCAGCAGCGTAGCTGTGGGGACAGGGGCTAATGAAAAACTGTTTTTT
CASSVAVGTGANEKLFF
>TRBJ1-1|.|TRBV5-8|.
TGTGCCACTACGACGGCGGAAGCTTTCTTT
CATTTAEAFF
>TRBJ2-2|.|TRBV2|.
TGTGCCATCCGGACGGGGACCGGGGAGCTGTTTTTT
CAIRTGTGELFF
>TRBJ1-4|.|TRBV4-3|once
TGCGCCAGCAGCCAAGACCGGGCGGGGATCCGCGCTAATGAAAAACTGTTTTTT
CASSQDRAGIRANEKLFF
>TRBJ2-7|.|TRBV27|.
TGTGCCAGCAGTGACAGCCTGAACACCTACGAGCAGTACTTC
CASSDSLNTYEQYF
>TRBJ2-1|TRBD2|TRBV29-1|.
TGCAGCTTCCCTAGCGGGAGGTTCGGTGAGCAGTTCTTC
CSFPSGRFGEQFF
>TRBJ1-3|.|TRBV28|.
TGTGCCAGCAGTCTGGGCACCTCTGGAAACACCATATATTTT
CASSLGTSGNTIYF
>TRBJ2-7|TRBD1|TRBV27|.
TGTGCCAGCAGTTTATCTTTCGGGGACAGGGGCTACGAGCAGTACTTC
CASSLSFGDRGYEQYF
>TRBJ2-1|TRBD2|TRBV11-2|.
TGTGCCAGCAGCTCTTCCACTAGCGGGAGGGCTGACAATGAGCAGTTCTTC
CASSSSTSGRADNEQFF
>TRBJ2-1|.|TRBV6-5|once
TGTGCCAGCTCGGTTCAGGGCCGATACAATGAGCAGTTCTTC
CASSVQGRYNEQFF
>TRBJ2-7|.|TRBV9|once
TGTGCCAGCAGCCCCGCAGGTGGGTCCTACGAGCAGTACTTC
CASSPAGGSYEQYF
>TRBJ2-1|.|TRBV6-6|.
TGTGCCAGCAGTTACTTTCAGGATGAGCAGTTCTTC
CASSYFQDEQFF
>TRBJ2-2|.|TRBV27|.
TGTGCCAGCAGTTTATTCAATGCCTTAACCGGGGAGCTGTTTTTT
CASSLFNALTGELFF
>TRBJ1-3|TRBD1|TRBV7-8|.
TGTGCCAGCAGCACAACCCCGACAGGGCTTGGAAACACCATATATTTT
CASSTTPTGLGNTIYF
>TRBJ1-2|.|TRBV14|.
TGTGCCAGCAGCCAAGGGGGAACGTCTGGCTACACCTTC
CASSQGGTSGYTF
>TRBJ2-2|.|TRBV4-1|.
TGCGCCAGCAGCCAAGATCCTGGACCCCATAACACCGGGGAGCTGTTTTTT
CASSQDPGPHNTGELFF
>TRBJ1-1|.|TRBV27|.
TGTGCCAGCAGTTTCACGTCGAACACTGAAGCTTTCTTT
CASSFTSNTEAFF
>TRBJ1-5|TRBD1|TRBV6-4|.
TGTGCCAGCAGTGATCCCCGGGACAGGGGGCCTGATCAGCCCCAGCATTTT
CASSDPRDRGPDQPQHF
>TRBJ2-7|TRBD2|TRBV7-9|.
TGTGCCAGCAGGGGACAGTCCCTAGCGGGAGCCGGCGAGCAGTACTTC
CASRGQSLAGAGEQYF
>TRBJ2-7|.|TRBV23-1|.
TGCGCCAGCAGTCAATTGGGGTTGGGGAAGGGCTCCTACGAGCAGTACTTC
CASSQLGLGKGSYEQYF
>TRBJ2-7|TRBD2|TRBV15|.
TGTGCCACCAGCAAAGGGACTAGTACTTACGAGCAGTACTTC
CATSKGTSTYEQYF